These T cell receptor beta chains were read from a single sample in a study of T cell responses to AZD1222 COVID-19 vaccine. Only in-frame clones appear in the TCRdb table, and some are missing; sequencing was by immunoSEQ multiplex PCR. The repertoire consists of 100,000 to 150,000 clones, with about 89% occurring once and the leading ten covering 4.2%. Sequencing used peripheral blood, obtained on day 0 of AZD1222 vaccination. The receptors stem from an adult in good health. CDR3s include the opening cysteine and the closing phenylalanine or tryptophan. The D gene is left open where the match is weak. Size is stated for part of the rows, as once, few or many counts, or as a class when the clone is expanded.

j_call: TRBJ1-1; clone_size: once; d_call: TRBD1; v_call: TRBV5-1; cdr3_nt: TGCGCCAGCAGCGGGGGACAGAGCATGAACACTGAAGCTTTCTTT; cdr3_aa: CASSGGQSMNTEAFF
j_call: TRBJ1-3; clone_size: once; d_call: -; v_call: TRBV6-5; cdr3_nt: TGTGCCAGCAGTTCACGACTGAACACCATATATTTT; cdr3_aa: CASSSRLNTIYF
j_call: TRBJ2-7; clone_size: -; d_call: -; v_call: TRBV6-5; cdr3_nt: TGTGCCAGCAGTTACGAAGCCGAGCAGTACTTC; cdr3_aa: CASSYEAEQYF
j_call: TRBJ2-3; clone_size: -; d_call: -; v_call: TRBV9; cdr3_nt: TGTGCCAGCAGCGTACCAGGTGCAGATACGCAGTATTTT; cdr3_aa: CASSVPGADTQYF
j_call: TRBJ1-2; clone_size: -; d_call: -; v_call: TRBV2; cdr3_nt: TGTGCCAGCAGTGGAGCAGGTACTCTGAACTATGGCTACACCTTC; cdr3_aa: CASSGAGTLNYGYTF
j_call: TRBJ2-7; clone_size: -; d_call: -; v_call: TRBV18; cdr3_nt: TGTGCCAGCTCACAACCGGGGGCTGAGCAGTACTTC; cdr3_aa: CASSQPGAEQYF
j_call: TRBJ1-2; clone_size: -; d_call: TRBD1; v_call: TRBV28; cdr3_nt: TGTGCCAGCACTCGGGACAGAACTCGCTATGGCTACACCTTC; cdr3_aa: CASTRDRTRYGYTF
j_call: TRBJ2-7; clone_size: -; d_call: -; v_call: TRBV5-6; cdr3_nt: TGTGCCAGCAGCTTGAGCAGGCTAAGGTCAAAGCAGTACTTC; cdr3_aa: CASSLSRLRSKQYF
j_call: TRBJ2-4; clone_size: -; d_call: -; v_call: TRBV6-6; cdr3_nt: TGTGCCAGTAGTAGCTCCAACCTCGACGGAAAAAACATTCAGTACTTC; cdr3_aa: CASSSSNLDGKNIQYF
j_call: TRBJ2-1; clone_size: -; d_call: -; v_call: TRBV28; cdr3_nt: TGTGCCAGCAGTGGAATAATTCAGTACAATGAGCAGTTCTTC; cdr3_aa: CASSGIIQYNEQFF
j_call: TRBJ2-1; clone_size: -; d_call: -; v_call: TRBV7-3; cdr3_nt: TGTGCCAGCAGCTTAAGGGGCCCCCTTGGCAATGAGCAGTTCTTC; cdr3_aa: CASSLRGPLGNEQFF
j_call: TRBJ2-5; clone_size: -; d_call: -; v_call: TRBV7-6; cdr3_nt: TGTGCCAGCAGCCGAACCCGGGAGACCCAGTACTTC; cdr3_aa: CASSRTRETQYF
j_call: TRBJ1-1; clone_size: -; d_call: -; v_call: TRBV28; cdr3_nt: TGTGCCAGCAGTTCGGGGGGGGATACGCCCAACACTGAAGCTTTCTTT; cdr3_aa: CASSSGGDTPNTEAFF
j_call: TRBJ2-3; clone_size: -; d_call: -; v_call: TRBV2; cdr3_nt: TGTGCCAGCACTAGCGAGGCAGATACGCAGTATTTT; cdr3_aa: CASTSEADTQYF
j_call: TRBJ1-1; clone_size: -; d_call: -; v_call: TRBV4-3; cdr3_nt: TGCGCCAGCAGCCAATTCCAAGGGAACACTGAAGCTTTCTTT; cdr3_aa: CASSQFQGNTEAFF
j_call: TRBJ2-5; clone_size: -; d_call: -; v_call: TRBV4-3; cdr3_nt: TGCGCCAGCAGCCAAGTGGGCGGGGGCGGGACCCAGTACTTC; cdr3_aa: CASSQVGGGGTQYF
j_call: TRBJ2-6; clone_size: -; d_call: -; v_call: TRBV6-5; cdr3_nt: TGTGCCAGCAGTTACCCGGGGACAGGGGCCAACGTCCTGACTTTC; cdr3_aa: CASSYPGTGANVLTF
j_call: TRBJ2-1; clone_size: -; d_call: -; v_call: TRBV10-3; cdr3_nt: TGTGCCACGGGCCCAGAAGGGGTCTACAATGAGCAGTTCTTC; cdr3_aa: CATGPEGVYNEQFF
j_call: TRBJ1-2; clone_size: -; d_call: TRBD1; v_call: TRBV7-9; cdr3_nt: TGTGCCGGGACAGGGCCGTACTATGGCTACACCTTC; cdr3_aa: CAGTGPYYGYTF
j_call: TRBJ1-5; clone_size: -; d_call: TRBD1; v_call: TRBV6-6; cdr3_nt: TGTGCCAGCACTGACAGGGGGGTACAGCCCCAGCATTTT; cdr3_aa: CASTDRGVQPQHF
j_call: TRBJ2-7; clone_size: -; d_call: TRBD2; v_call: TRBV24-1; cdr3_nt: TGTGCCACCAGTGATTTGAGGAGCGGGGCTAGCGGGAGGGGGACCGTATACGAGCAGTACTTC; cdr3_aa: CATSDLRSGASGRGTVYEQYF
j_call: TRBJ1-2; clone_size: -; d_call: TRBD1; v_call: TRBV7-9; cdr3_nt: TGTGCCAGCAGCTTCCAGGGGGGCTATGGCTACACCTTC; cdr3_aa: CASSFQGGYGYTF
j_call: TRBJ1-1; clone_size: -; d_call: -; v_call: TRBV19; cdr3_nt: TGTGCCAGTAGTATTAGGGACCGCACTGAAGCTTTCTTT; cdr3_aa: CASSIRDRTEAFF
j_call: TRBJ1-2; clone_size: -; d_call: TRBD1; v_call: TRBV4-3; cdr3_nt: TGCGCCAGCAGCCAAGACGGGACAGGGTATAGGGTAAATGGCTACACCTTC; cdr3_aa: CASSQDGTGYRVNGYTF
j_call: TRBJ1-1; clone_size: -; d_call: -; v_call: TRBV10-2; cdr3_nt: TGCGCCAGCAGTGTCGGAAGGACCTTAGAAGCTTTCTTT; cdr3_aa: CASSVGRTLEAFF
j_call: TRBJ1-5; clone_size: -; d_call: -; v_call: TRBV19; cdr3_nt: TGTGCCAGTAGTTGGGGTTTAAATCAGCCCCAGCATTTT; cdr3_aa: CASSWGLNQPQHF
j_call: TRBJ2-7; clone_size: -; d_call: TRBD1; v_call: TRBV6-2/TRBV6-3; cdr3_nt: TGTGCCAGCAGTAAGCCCGGGACAGGGCTCTACGAGCAGTACTTC; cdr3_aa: CASSKPGTGLYEQYF
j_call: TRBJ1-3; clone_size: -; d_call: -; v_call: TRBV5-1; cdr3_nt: TGCGCCAGCAGCTTGGGAATCCCTCACTCTGGAAACACCATATATTTT; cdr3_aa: CASSLGIPHSGNTIYF
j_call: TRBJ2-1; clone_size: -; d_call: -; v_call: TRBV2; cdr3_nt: TGTGCCAGCAGTGTTCGTGGCTGGGAGCGTGAGCAGTTCTTC; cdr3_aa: CASSVRGWEREQFF
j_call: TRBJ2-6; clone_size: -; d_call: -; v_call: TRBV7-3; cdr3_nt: TGTGCCAGCAGCCCAGGGAGCCGCCTCGGGGCCAACGTCCTGACTTTC; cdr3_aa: CASSPGSRLGANVLTF
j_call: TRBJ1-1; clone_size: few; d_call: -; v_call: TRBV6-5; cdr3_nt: TGTGCCAGCAGTTACTCCGCCAGGTACACTGAAGCTTTCTTT; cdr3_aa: CASSYSARYTEAFF
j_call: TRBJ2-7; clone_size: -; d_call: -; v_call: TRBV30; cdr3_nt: TGTGCCTGGAGTCCCCGGGGCACCCTACGGGAGCAGTACTTC; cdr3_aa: CAWSPRGTLREQYF
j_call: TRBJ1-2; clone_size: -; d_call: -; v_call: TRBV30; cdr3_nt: TGTGCCTGGAGTGTAGGAGGCTATGGCTACACCTTC; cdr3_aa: CAWSVGGYGYTF
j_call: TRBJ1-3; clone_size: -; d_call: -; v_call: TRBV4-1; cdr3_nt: TGCGCCAGCAGCCCCCCGCGGACCTCTGGAAACACCATATATTTT; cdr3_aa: CASSPPRTSGNTIYF
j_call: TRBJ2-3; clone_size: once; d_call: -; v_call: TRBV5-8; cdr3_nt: TGTGCCAGCAGCTTGGCCGAACAACAGTATTTT; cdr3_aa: CASSLAEQQYF
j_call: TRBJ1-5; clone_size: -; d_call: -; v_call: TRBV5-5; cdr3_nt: TGTGCCAGCAATCTGAGTCAGCCCCAGCATTTT; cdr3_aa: CASNLSQPQHF
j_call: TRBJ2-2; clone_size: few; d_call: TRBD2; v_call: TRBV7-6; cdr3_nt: TGTGCCAGCAGCTTGATAATCAGCGGGGTCGGGGAGCTGTTTTTT; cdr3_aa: CASSLIISGVGELFF
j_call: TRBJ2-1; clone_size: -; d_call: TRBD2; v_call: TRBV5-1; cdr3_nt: TGCGCCAGCAGCCTCGGGACTAGCGGGAGTAATCTGTTCTTC; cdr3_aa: CASSLGTSGSNLFF
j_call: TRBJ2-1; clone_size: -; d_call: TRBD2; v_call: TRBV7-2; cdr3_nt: TGTGCCAGCAGCTTAACTAGCGGGATCTCTGAGCAGTTCTTC; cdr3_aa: CASSLTSGISEQFF
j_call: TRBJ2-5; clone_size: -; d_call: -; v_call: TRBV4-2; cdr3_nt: TGTGCCAGCAGCCCCGGGGCGCTAGGAGAGACCCAGTACTTC; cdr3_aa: CASSPGALGETQYF
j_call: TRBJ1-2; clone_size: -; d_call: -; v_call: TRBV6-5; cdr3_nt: TGTGCCAGCAGTCCGACATCCCGGGGAGAGGGTGGCTACACCTTC; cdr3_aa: CASSPTSRGEGGYTF
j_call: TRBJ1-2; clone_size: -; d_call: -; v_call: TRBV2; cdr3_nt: TGTGCCAGCAGTCTCGGAAGCTATGGCTACACCTTC; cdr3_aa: CASSLGSYGYTF
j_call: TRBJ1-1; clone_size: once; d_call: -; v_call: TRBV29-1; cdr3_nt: TGCAGCGTTGAAGCGAATTTGGTGGGGGCTTTCTTT; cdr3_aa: CSVEANLVGAFF
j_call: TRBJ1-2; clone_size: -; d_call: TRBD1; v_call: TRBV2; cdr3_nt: TGTGCCAGCAGTGAAACAGGGGGCTATGGCTACACCTTC; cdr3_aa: CASSETGGYGYTF
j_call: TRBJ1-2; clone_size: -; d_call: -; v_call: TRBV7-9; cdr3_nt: TGTGCCAGCAGCCTCCTACAAGCCGATGGCTACACCTTC; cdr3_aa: CASSLLQADGYTF